This T cell receptor (beta chain) derives from a study of CD8+CD57+ T cells in acquired aplastic anemia. For sequencing, patients were chosen who had shown expansion of CD8+CD57+ cells by flow cytometry. Study-wide results and caveats: Overlap between patients and controls comprised roughly 28 CD8+ CDR3 sequences. Significance was not reached for CD8+ Simpson's diversity between patients and controls.

The germline gives CDR1 SGHRS, CDR2 YFSETQ. This CDR3 has 14 amino acids. V was trimmed by 0 bases and J by 2 bases, leaving 9 bases between them. Researchers used genomic DNA as the template to profile TCR beta VDJ and CDR3. One entry per CDR3 protein results from TCRdb running MiXCR on the reads. There are approximately 300,000 distinct CDR3 sequences in the sample; 45% to 65% occur only once, and 1% to 1.5% lies in the top ten. The table lists this clonotype with a few counts. Its antigen remains unknown. The sequenced material came from sorted CD4+, CD8+, or CD8+CD57+ T cells (not recorded which) from PBMCs. The rearrangement uses TRBV5-1 and TRBJ2-7; the D call may be TRBD1 or TRBD2 (5 bases each). This clonotype originated in a human donor with aplastic anemia. The CDR3: CASSLGGRTYEQYF. CDR3 DNA: TGCGCCAGCAGCTTGGGGGGACGGACCTACGAGCAGTACTTC. The full variable domain, in which reference TRBV5-1 and TRBJ2-7 provide the parts outside the CDR3, is KAGVTQTPRYLIKTRGQQVTLSCSPISGHRSVSWYQQTPGQGLQFLFEYFSETQRNKGNFPGRFSGRQFSNSRSEMNVSTLELGDSALYLCASSLGGRTYEQYFGPGTRLTVT.